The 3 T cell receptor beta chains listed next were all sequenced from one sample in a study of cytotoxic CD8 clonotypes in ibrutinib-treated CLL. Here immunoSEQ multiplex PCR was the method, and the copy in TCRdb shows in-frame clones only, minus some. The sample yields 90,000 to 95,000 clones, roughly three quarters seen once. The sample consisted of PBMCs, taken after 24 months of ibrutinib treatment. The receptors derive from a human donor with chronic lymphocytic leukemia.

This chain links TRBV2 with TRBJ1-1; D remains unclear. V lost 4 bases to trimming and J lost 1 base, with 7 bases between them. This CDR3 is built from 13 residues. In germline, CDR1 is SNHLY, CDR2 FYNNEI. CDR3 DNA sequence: TGTGCCAGCAGTGTTGGAGCGAACACTGAAGCTTTCTTT. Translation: CASSVGANTEAFF.

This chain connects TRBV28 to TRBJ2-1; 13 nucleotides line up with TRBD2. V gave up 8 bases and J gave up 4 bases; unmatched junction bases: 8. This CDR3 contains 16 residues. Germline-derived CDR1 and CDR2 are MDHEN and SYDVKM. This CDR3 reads CASGTSGRARYNEQFF. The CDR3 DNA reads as TGTGCCAGCGGTACTAGCGGGAGGGCCCGATACAATGAGCAGTTCTTC.

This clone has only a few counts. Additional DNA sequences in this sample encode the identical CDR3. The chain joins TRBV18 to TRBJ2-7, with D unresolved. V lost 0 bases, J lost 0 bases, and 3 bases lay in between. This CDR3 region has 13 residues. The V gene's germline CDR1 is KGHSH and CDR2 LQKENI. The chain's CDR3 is CASSPPGSYEQYF. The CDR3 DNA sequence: TGTGCCAGCTCACCACCGGGCTCCTACGAGCAGTACTTC.